One and the same sample provided the 7 T cell receptor beta chains below, sequenced in a study of Graves' ophthalmopathy and Graves' hyperthyroidism. RNA transcripts were the source from which TCR beta CDR3 regions were amplified. Scientists carried out first-round RT-PCR using HTBI primers and then a second-round multiplex PCR. TCRdb processed the multiplex PCR reads anew with MiXCR; each CDR3 protein has one entry. Of about 16,000 distinct CDR3 sequences listed, 46% are singletons. Sequencing was carried out using peripheral blood. Receptors were obtained from a middle-aged woman with stable Graves' hyperthyroidism.

The J gene is TRBJ2-5, the V gene TRBV30; D might be TRBD1 (6 bases). The CDR3 is 13 residues long. CDR1 is GTSNPN and CDR2 is SVGIG in the germline V gene (reference sequence). Trimming left V 0 bases short and J 4 bases short, with 9 bases between. CDR3 sequence (DNA): TGTGCCTGGAGTGTACAAGGGGGAGAGACCCAGTACTTC. Translated, it gives CAWSVQGGETQYF.

This clonotype was counted at least ten times. This rearrangement joins TRBV6-5 to TRBJ2-7, with 12 bases aligning to TRBD2. The CDR3 is 15 residues long. The V gene's germline CDR1 is MNHEY and CDR2 SVGAGI. After removal of 3 bases from V and 6 bases from J, the junction contained 6 bases not matched to a gene. The CDR3 protein is CASSYKTSGGVEQYF. The CDR3 bases are TGTGCCAGCAGTTATAAGACTAGCGGGGGAGTCGAGCAGTACTTC.

This clonotype was counted at least ten times. A single base separates this from a much larger clone, so it may be a read error. This chain connects TRBV7-3 to TRBJ1-2; D might be TRBD1 (5 bases). The CDR3 is 12 amino acids. V was clipped by 4 bases and J by 12 bases, with 15 bases between them. Per germline, CDR1 SGHTA and CDR2 FQGTGA. CDR3 in amino acids: CASSSDTGGHTF. CDR3 in DNA: TGTGCCAGCAGCTCGGACACGGGAGGCCACACCTTC. Supplemented by reference TRBV7-3 and TRBJ1-2, the full variable domain reads GAGVSQTPSNKVTEKGKYVELRCDPISGHTALYWYRQSLGQGPEFLIYFQGTGAADDSGLPNDRFFAVRPEGSVSTLKIQRTERGDSAVYLCASSSDTGGHTFGSGTRLTVV.

This clonotype came up a few times. An end of the junction does not agree with germline; a read error may underlie this. The CDR3 protein is CASSLKYRPMDF. CDR3 bases: TGTGCCAGCAGCTTAAAGTACCGCCCCATGGATTTT. The chain carries TRBV2 and TRBJ2-3, with D unclear. The germline V gene has CDR1 SNHLY and CDR2 FYNNEI. This CDR3 region has 12 residues.

The V call is TRBV19, the J call TRBJ1-1; D remains ambiguous. The CDR3 length is 12 residues. V dropped 5 bases and J dropped 1 base, with 5 bases sitting between them. The V gene's germline CDR1 is LNHDA and CDR2 SQIVND (reference sequence). In DNA, the CDR3 is TGTGCCAGTAGTGGGAGGAACACTGAAGCTTTCTTT. It translates to CASSGRNTEAFF.

This clonotype was counted between two and nine times. The chain joins TRBV6-4 to TRBJ2-1; 8 bases agree with TRBD1. The CDR3 length is 13 residues. V lost 2 bases and J lost 9; bases outside the gene matches: 3. CDR1 is MRHNA and CDR2 is SNTAGT in the germline V gene. CDR3: CASSDQGTGEQFF. CDR3 nucleotide sequence: TGTGCCAGCAGTGACCAGGGGACAGGTGAGCAGTTCTTC.

This clonotype was detected ten times or more. The CDR3 nucleotides read TGTGCCAGCAGCATGACTAGCGGGTTTTACAATGAGCAGTTCTTC. Protein sequence: CASSMTSGFYNEQFF. This rearrangement joins TRBV11-2 to TRBJ2-1, with 10 bases aligning to TRBD2. V trimming: 5 bases; J trimming: 4 bases; junction bases outside the gene matches: 5. This CDR3 comprises 15 residues. The germline V gene has CDR1 SGHAT and CDR2 FQNNGV.